The rows below give T cell receptor beta chains drawn from one sample of a study of response to subunit inactivated influenza vaccine. One entry per CDR3 protein results from TCRdb running MiXCR on the RT-PCR reads. The data contain fewer than 800,000 distinct CDR3 sequences, around 14% of them singletons. The source material was PBMCs from blood, sampled roughly 12 days after vaccination. The receptor set was obtained from a man in his fifties or sixties who received an inactivated influenza vaccine. Both conserved end residues are part of each CDR3. A D gene is named only where the DNA matches it firmly. Clone size is shown for a subset of rows, as once, few, many or a class of expanded clone.

v_gene	len	d_gene	abundance	j_gene	CDR3aa	CDR3nt
TRBV11-1	20	NA	few	TRBJ2-7	CASSDPGTPNVRTPSYEQYF	TGTGCCAGCAGCGATCCCGGGACTCCGAATGTAAGGACCCCCTCCTACGAGCAGTACTTC
TRBV5-6	16	NA	few	TRBJ2-3	CASSKQGFGLADTQYF	TGTGCCAGCAGTAAACAGGGCTTTGGTTTGGCAGATACGCAGTATTTT
TRBV29-1	11	TRBD2	NA	TRBJ2-7	CSSAGAGEQYF	TGCAGCTCAGCGGGAGCTGGCGAGCAGTACTTC
TRBV6-2/TRBV6-3	15	TRBD2	NA	TRBJ2-1	CASLGLAGSYNEQFF	TGTGCCAGCCTAGGACTAGCGGGATCCTACAATGAGCAGTTCTTC
TRBV4-2	16	NA	few	TRBJ1-3	CASSQDRVESGNTIYF	TGTGCCAGCAGCCAAGACCGGGTAGAGTCTGGAAACACCATATATTTT
TRBV30	14	TRBD2	few	TRBJ2-3	CAWTSGRETDTQYF	TGTGCCTGGACTAGCGGGAGGGAGACAGATACGCAGTATTTT
TRBV18	18	NA	many	TRBJ2-1	CASSPQSPSWGPGNEQFF	TGTGCCAGCTCACCTCAGTCTCCCTCCTGGGGCCCCGGAAATGAGCAGTTCTTC
TRBV12-3/TRBV12-4	12	NA	NA	TRBJ1-2	CASSAGTNRYTF	TGTGCCAGCAGTGCCGGGACAAATCGCTACACCTTC
TRBV5-1	16	TRBD2	NA	TRBJ2-5	CASSFQPSGGQETQYF	TGCGCCAGCAGCTTTCAACCTAGCGGGGGGCAAGAGACCCAGTACTTC
TRBV12-3/TRBV12-4	14	NA	NA	TRBJ2-5	CASAAGGDQETQYF	TGTGCCAGCGCGGCGGGCGGAGACCAAGAGACCCAGTACTTC
TRBV12-3/TRBV12-4	13	NA	NA	TRBJ2-3	CASSLIWRDTQYF	TGTGCCAGCAGTTTAATTTGGAGAGATACGCAGTATTTT
TRBV7-2	16	NA	few	TRBJ1-5	CASSPFGGVRNQPQHF	TGTGCCAGCAGCCCCTTTGGGGGAGTGAGGAATCAGCCCCAGCATTTT
TRBV5-5	15	TRBD1	NA	TRBJ2-3	CASSFNRGSTDTQYF	TGTGCCAGCAGCTTCAACAGGGGGAGCACAGATACGCAGTATTTT
TRBV29-1	15	NA	NA	TRBJ1-5	CSVQVGGTSNQPQHF	TGCAGCGTCCAAGTGGGGGGGACAAGCAATCAGCCCCAGCATTTT
TRBV20-1	14	NA	NA	TRBJ2-3	CSARDTTGKDTQYF	TGCAGTGCTAGAGATACGACGGGAAAAGATACGCAGTATTTT
TRBV7-9	14	NA	few	TRBJ2-1	CASSLAASYNEQFF	TGTGCCAGCAGCTTAGCGGCCTCCTACAATGAGCAGTTCTTC
TRBV28	14	NA	many	TRBJ1-1	CASSLGGKNTEAFF	TGTGCCAGCAGTTTGGGGGGGAAGAACACTGAAGCTTTCTTT
TRBV6-1	13	NA	NA	TRBJ2-7	CASSEGESYEQYF	TGTGCCAGCAGTGAAGGGGAGAGCTACGAGCAGTACTTC
TRBV7-9	14	NA	few	TRBJ1-2	CASSLHEGNYGYTF	TGTGCCAGCAGCTTACATGAGGGCAACTATGGCTACACCTTC
TRBV11-2	17	NA	NA	TRBJ2-3	CASSLDRTSSSTDTQYF	TGTGCCAGCAGCTTAGATCGAACATCTTCTAGCACAGATACGCAGTATTTT
TRBV11-2	16	NA	NA	TRBJ2-3	CASRFTIGGITDTQYF	TGTGCCAGCAGATTCACCATTGGCGGAATCACAGATACGCAGTATTTT
TRBV20-1	17	TRBD1	NA	TRBJ2-2	CCARKPGQIANTGELFF	TGCTGTGCTAGAAAACCGGGACAGATAGCGAACACCGGGGAGCTGTTTTTT
TRBV5-1	16	NA	once	TRBJ2-3	CASSLAARGVADTQYF	TGCGCCAGCAGCTTGGCCGCCAGGGGGGTCGCAGATACGCAGTATTTT
TRBV6-1	14	NA	few	TRBJ2-7	CASNRKGGVYEQYF	TGTGCCAGCAATCGGAAAGGGGGTGTTTACGAGCAGTACTTC
TRBV10-3	16	TRBD1	few	TRBJ1-1	CAISDRTGGVRTEAFF	TGTGCCATCAGTGACCGGACAGGGGGAGTTCGCACTGAAGCTTTCTTT
TRBV24-1	16	TRBD1	NA	TRBJ1-5	CATSDSATGLGQPQHF	TGTGCCACCAGTGATTCCGCGACAGGGTTAGGCCAGCCCCAGCATTTT
TRBV11-2	12	NA	NA	TRBJ1-1	CASSPVGGEAFF	TGTGCCAGCAGCCCCGTTGGAGGTGAAGCTTTCTTT
TRBV6-2/TRBV6-3	17	TRBD1	few	TRBJ2-4	CASSYPTTGTAQNIQYF	TGTGCCAGCAGTTACCCGACTACCGGGACAGCACAAAACATTCAGTACTTC
TRBV4-3	17	NA	large	TRBJ1-5	CASSQSAGTSSNQPQHF	TGCGCCAGCAGCCAATCGGCTGGGACGTCTAGCAATCAGCCCCAGCATTTT
TRBV20-1	15	NA	few	TRBJ2-1	CSARDPAGTLDEQFF	TGCAGTGCTAGAGATCCGGCGGGGACCTTGGATGAGCAGTTCTTC
TRBV4-2	17	TRBD2	NA	TRBJ2-5	CASSQAPTGGPKETQYF	TGTGCCAGCAGCCAAGCCCCAACGGGAGGGCCGAAAGAGACCCAGTACTTC
TRBV29-1	15	NA	few	TRBJ1-2	CSVVPGRRSNYGYTF	TGCAGCGTTGTACCGGGTAGAAGGTCTAACTATGGCTACACCTTC
TRBV5-1	14	NA	NA	TRBJ2-2	CASSAAQLTGELFF	TGCGCCAGCAGCGCCGCCCAGCTCACCGGGGAGCTGTTTTTT
TRBV5-1	15	TRBD1	few	TRBJ2-1	CASSLGQGRNNEQFF	TGCGCCAGCAGCTTGGGACAGGGCCGAAACAATGAGCAGTTCTTC
TRBV12-3/TRBV12-4	13	NA	few	TRBJ1-2	CASLSIANYGYTF	TGTGCCAGCCTTTCGATCGCTAACTATGGCTACACCTTC
TRBV7-9	14	TRBD2	NA	TRBJ2-7	CASSLDSGRIEQYF	TGTGCCAGCAGCTTAGATAGCGGGAGGATCGAGCAGTACTTC
TRBV12-3/TRBV12-4	15	TRBD2	few	TRBJ2-1	CASSILAGSYNEQFF	TGTGCCAGCAGTATCTTAGCGGGCTCCTACAATGAGCAGTTCTTC
TRBV7-2	12	NA	few	TRBJ2-7	CASSLIGREQYF	TGTGCCAGCAGCTTAATAGGGCGCGAGCAGTACTTC
TRBV29-1	13	NA	many	TRBJ1-2	CSVGLRYSTSYTF	TGCAGCGTCGGCTTGAGGTATTCTACGAGCTACACCTTC
TRBV9	17	NA	NA	TRBJ2-7	CASSVGWDFRGHYEQYF	TGTGCCAGCAGCGTGGGGTGGGACTTCCGGGGACACTACGAGCAGTACTTC
TRBV7-2	16	TRBD2	NA	TRBJ2-7	CASSLSGRAASYEQYF	TGTGCCAGCAGCTTATCTGGGAGGGCGGCCTCCTACGAGCAGTACTTC
TRBV20-1	14	TRBD1	NA	TRBJ2-7	CSASPGTGTKEQYF	TGCAGTGCTTCCCCCGGGACAGGGACTAAAGAGCAGTACTTC
TRBV4-2	16	NA	NA	TRBJ2-1	CASSQDVGRSYNEQFF	TGTGCCAGCAGCCAAGATGTGGGACGGTCCTACAATGAGCAGTTCTTC